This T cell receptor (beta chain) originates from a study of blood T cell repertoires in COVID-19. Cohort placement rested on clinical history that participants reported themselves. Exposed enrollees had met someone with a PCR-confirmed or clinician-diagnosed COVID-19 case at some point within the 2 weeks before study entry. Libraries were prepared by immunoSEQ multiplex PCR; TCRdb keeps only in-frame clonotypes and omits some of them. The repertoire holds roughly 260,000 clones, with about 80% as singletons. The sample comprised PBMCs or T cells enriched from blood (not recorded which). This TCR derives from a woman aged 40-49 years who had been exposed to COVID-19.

The CDR3 here is CASSLLGAGELFF. The CDR3 DNA sequence: TGCGCCAGCAGCCTCCTAGGGGCCGGGGAGCTGTTTTTT. This chain links TRBV4-3 with TRBJ2-2, with a possible D match to TRBD1 (5 bases). The CDR3 has 13 residues. From germline, CDR1 is LGHNA and CDR2 YSLEER. The V end was cut by 4 bases, the J end by 6 bases, with 9 bases between.